This entry is about one T cell receptor beta chain. This sample stems from a study of cytomegalovirus exposure and HLA in healthy donors. It was with 60 Vbeta and 13 Jbeta primers that the PCR ran. Clones were sequenced by immunoSEQ multiplex PCR, and TCRdb holds only the in-frame ones, with some missing. This repertoire includes tens of thousands of clones. Sequencing used PBMCs. This TCR came from a male donor in good health and CMV-seronegative.

As DNA, the CDR3 is TGTGCCAGCAGTTTGGTGAACAGCGAGCAGTACTTC. This translates into CASSLVNSEQYF. The rearrangement uses TRBV28 and TRBJ2-7; no firm D call. From germline, CDR1 is MDHEN and CDR2 SYDVKM. The CDR3 consists of 12 residues. Trimming shortened V by 3 bases and J by 6 bases, and 9 bases separated the two germline ends.